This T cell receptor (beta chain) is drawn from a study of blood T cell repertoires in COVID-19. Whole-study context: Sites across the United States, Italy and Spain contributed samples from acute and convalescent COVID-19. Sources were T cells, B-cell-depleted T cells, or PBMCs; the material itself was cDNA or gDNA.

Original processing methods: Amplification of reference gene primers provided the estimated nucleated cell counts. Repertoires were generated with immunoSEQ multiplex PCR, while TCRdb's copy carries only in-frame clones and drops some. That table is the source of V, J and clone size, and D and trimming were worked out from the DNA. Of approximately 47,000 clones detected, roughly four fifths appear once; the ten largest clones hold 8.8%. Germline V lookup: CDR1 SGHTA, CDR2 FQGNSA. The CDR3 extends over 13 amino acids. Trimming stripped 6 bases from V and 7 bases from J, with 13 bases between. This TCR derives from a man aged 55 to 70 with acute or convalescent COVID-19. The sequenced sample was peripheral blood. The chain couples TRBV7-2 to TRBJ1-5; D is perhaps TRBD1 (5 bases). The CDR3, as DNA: TGTGCCAGCAGTCAGGGAGGTAAGCAGCCCCAGCATTTT. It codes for CASSQGGKQPQHF.